Listed here is a single T cell receptor (beta chain). Its antigen remains unidentified. Base qualities are not provided; no much larger clone lies one nucleotide away. The immunoSEQ Assay, a bias-controlled multiplex PCR, was used to amplify TCRbeta CDR3 regions from genomic DNA. Turning to the authors' computational methods: Within the assay, amplification of reference gene primers was used to estimate how many nucleated cells each sample contained. To quantify the absolute abundance of each unique TCRbeta CDR3 rearrangement, sequence reads were collapsed and filtered. For each sample, productive Simpson clonality was calculated as the square root of Simpson's diversity index over productive rearrangements. TCRdb took this table from immuneACCESS and kept in-frame rearrangements with V and J called. Such tables lack part of the clones; where checked against another copy, unresolved V genes explain under half of the gap, and the rest is unexplained. The D gene and trimming were derived from the DNA, and the V and J assignments and clone size from that table. Here the sample has 110,000 or so clones; around 85% occur a single time. Roughly 5% of the sample goes to the ten largest clones.

One collaborating source in Seattle enrolled patients during active infection and followed them longitudinally through the course of disease. Each collaborating institution followed its own protocols to collect whole blood in K2EDTA tubes. For TCRbeta analysis, collaborators shipped samples as frozen whole blood, isolated PBMCs, or DNA extracted from either of those sample types. The sample comes from a study of blood T cell repertoires in COVID-19 (dated by TCRdb to the early 2020s). Background for the entire study: The collaborator samples originated in the United States, Italy and Spain and spanned the acute and convalescent phases of COVID-19. The prospective study material was composed of cDNA or gDNA derived from T cells, B-cell-depleted T cells, or PBMCs. The samples were drawn from the first 160 participants of the ongoing ImmuneRACE study and from over 950 subjects provided by 6 global collaborators. The repertoires were made available in a free public database intended to serve as a resource for research on the immune response to SARS-CoV-2. Where available, HLA class I and class II types were taken from metadata supplied by the sample provider and were not determined by assay-based typing. Nearly every sample came with metadata listing a de-identified subject ID, COVID-19 status, age in years and sex. Deeply sampled blood TCRbeta repertoires from subjects exposed to, actively infected with, or recovered from COVID-19 were included in the dataset.

The full study reports these points: Clinical and demographic metadata were provided uncurated, with the amount varying by source and participant.

Clipping removes 1 base from V and 1 base from J, with 3 as the unmatched junction base count. As encoded in the germline V gene, CDR1 is LGHNA while CDR2 is YSLEER. Measured from the cysteine to the phenylalanine, the CDR3 is 16 residues long. Just the 48-base CDR3 DNA is kept, in frame starting at base 1. The rearrangement combines TRBV4-3 with TRBJ2-3; 9 nucleotides in the junction match TRBD2. The receptor comes from a woman aged 60-75 years with COVID-19, enrolled during active disease. Sequences were obtained from peripheral blood. The nucleotides are TGCGCCAGCAGCCAAGGACTAGCGGACGGCACAGATACGCAGTATTTT. The resulting protein is CASSQGLADGTDTQYF.